A selection of T cell receptor beta chains follows, all from one sample in a study of cytomegalovirus exposure and HLA in healthy donors. Only in-frame clones appear in the TCRdb table, and some are missing; sequencing was by immunoSEQ multiplex PCR. Of more than 95,000 clones in the sample, approximately 84% were seen once. The sample consisted of PBMCs. All receptors derive from a man aged 18-30 years in good health and CMV-seropositive. Both conserved end residues are part of each CDR3. The D gene is left open where the match is weak. Clone sizes are given selectively: once, few, many, or a class where the clone is expanded.

d_call: NA; v_call: TRBV11-3; clone_size: NA; j_call: TRBJ1-6; cdr3_aa: CASSLTPGSPLHF; cdr3_nt: TGTGCCAGCAGCTTAACCCCAGGGTCACCCCTCCACTTT
d_call: TRBD1; v_call: TRBV5-4; clone_size: NA; j_call: TRBJ1-1; cdr3_aa: CASSPGGVGTEAFF; cdr3_nt: TGTGCCAGCAGCCCAGGGGGAGTAGGCACTGAAGCTTTCTTT
d_call: TRBD2; v_call: TRBV7-9; clone_size: once; j_call: TRBJ2-5; cdr3_aa: CASSPPLAGGLRETQYF; cdr3_nt: TGTGCCAGCAGCCCCCCCCTAGCGGGAGGCCTTAGGGAGACCCAGTACTTC
d_call: TRBD1; v_call: TRBV4-2; clone_size: NA; j_call: TRBJ2-1; cdr3_aa: CASSQPDRRGNEQFF; cdr3_nt: TGTGCCAGCAGCCAACCGGACAGGCGAGGCAATGAGCAGTTCTTC
d_call: NA; v_call: TRBV6-6; clone_size: few; j_call: TRBJ1-1; cdr3_aa: CASRTGKNTEAFF; cdr3_nt: TGTGCCAGCAGGACGGGGAAAAACACTGAAGCTTTCTTT
d_call: TRBD1; v_call: TRBV7-9; clone_size: NA; j_call: TRBJ1-1; cdr3_aa: CASSRFTGGAIPEAFF; cdr3_nt: TGTGCCAGCAGCCGATTTACAGGGGGCGCGATCCCTGAAGCTTTCTTT
d_call: NA; v_call: TRBV18; clone_size: once; j_call: TRBJ2-4; cdr3_aa: CASSQQGNENIQYF; cdr3_nt: TGTGCCAGCTCACAACAGGGTAATGAAAACATTCAGTACTTC
d_call: NA; v_call: TRBV10-3; clone_size: once; j_call: TRBJ2-7; cdr3_aa: CAISGDDSISYEQYF; cdr3_nt: TGTGCCATCAGTGGTGACGACAGCATCTCCTACGAGCAGTACTTC
d_call: TRBD1; v_call: TRBV27; clone_size: NA; j_call: TRBJ1-3; cdr3_aa: CASSLSGQGMNTIYF; cdr3_nt: TGTGCCAGCAGTTTATCGGGACAGGGGATGAACACCATATATTTT
d_call: NA; v_call: TRBV9; clone_size: NA; j_call: TRBJ1-3; cdr3_aa: CASSMTRDSGNTIYF; cdr3_nt: TGTGCCAGCAGCATGACACGGGACTCTGGAAACACCATATATTTT
d_call: TRBD1; v_call: TRBV7-2; clone_size: NA; j_call: TRBJ2-3; cdr3_aa: CASSFDRGLDTQYF; cdr3_nt: TGTGCCAGCAGCTTTGACAGGGGGCTTGATACGCAGTATTTT
d_call: TRBD2; v_call: TRBV15; clone_size: NA; j_call: TRBJ2-3; cdr3_aa: CATSRDWLAGKKDTQYF; cdr3_nt: TGTGCCACCAGCAGAGATTGGCTAGCGGGAAAGAAAGATACGCAGTATTTT
d_call: TRBD1; v_call: TRBV19; clone_size: NA; j_call: TRBJ2-2; cdr3_aa: CASSVGTENTGELFF; cdr3_nt: TGTGCCAGTAGTGTAGGGACAGAGAACACCGGGGAGCTGTTTTTT
d_call: NA; v_call: TRBV14; clone_size: NA; j_call: TRBJ2-5; cdr3_aa: CASSHAETQYF; cdr3_nt: TGTGCCAGCAGCCATGCGGAGACCCAGTACTTC
d_call: NA; v_call: TRBV4-3; clone_size: NA; j_call: TRBJ1-3; cdr3_aa: CASSPSRSGNTIYF; cdr3_nt: TGCGCCAGCAGCCCTTCCCGGAGTGGAAACACCATATATTTT
d_call: NA; v_call: TRBV7-2; clone_size: NA; j_call: TRBJ2-3; cdr3_aa: CASSNNPGLLGTQYF; cdr3_nt: TGTGCCAGCAGCAATAACCCTGGTTTGCTCGGGACGCAGTATTTT
d_call: TRBD1; v_call: TRBV7-9; clone_size: NA; j_call: TRBJ1-1; cdr3_aa: CASSNIRGLPSGTEAFF; cdr3_nt: TGTGCCAGCAGTAATATTAGGGGGCTCCCATCGGGCACTGAAGCTTTCTTT
d_call: TRBD2; v_call: TRBV5-1; clone_size: NA; j_call: TRBJ2-7; cdr3_aa: CASSPGTSGEQYF; cdr3_nt: TGCGCCAGCAGCCCGGGGACTAGCGGCGAGCAGTACTTC
d_call: NA; v_call: TRBV9; clone_size: NA; j_call: TRBJ2-1; cdr3_aa: CASSAASVNEQFF; cdr3_nt: TGTGCCAGCAGCGCAGCTAGCGTCAATGAGCAGTTCTTC
d_call: TRBD1; v_call: TRBV2; clone_size: NA; j_call: TRBJ2-7; cdr3_aa: CASKGQGGYYEQYF; cdr3_nt: TGTGCCAGCAAGGGACAGGGGGGCTACTACGAGCAGTACTTC
d_call: TRBD1; v_call: TRBV5-4; clone_size: NA; j_call: TRBJ2-1; cdr3_aa: CASSPTGAGNEQFF; cdr3_nt: TGTGCCAGCAGCCCTACAGGGGCGGGCAATGAGCAGTTCTTC
d_call: TRBD1; v_call: TRBV6-5; clone_size: NA; j_call: TRBJ1-3; cdr3_aa: CASRDRAYSGNTIYF; cdr3_nt: TGTGCCAGCAGGGACAGGGCTTACTCTGGAAACACCATATATTTT
d_call: TRBD1; v_call: TRBV25-1; clone_size: few; j_call: TRBJ2-7; cdr3_aa: CASSGTGGEQYF; cdr3_nt: TGTGCCAGCAGTGGAACAGGGGGCGAGCAGTACTTC
d_call: NA; v_call: TRBV7-9; clone_size: few; j_call: TRBJ1-1; cdr3_aa: CSSSLGEGYTEAFF; cdr3_nt: TGTTCCAGCAGCTTAGGGGAGGGGTACACTGAAGCTTTCTTT
d_call: NA; v_call: TRBV2; clone_size: NA; j_call: TRBJ1-1; cdr3_aa: CASSEGGTNTEAFF; cdr3_nt: TGTGCCAGCAGTGAAGGTGGCACGAACACTGAAGCTTTCTTT
d_call: NA; v_call: TRBV10-3; clone_size: NA; j_call: TRBJ2-3; cdr3_aa: CAISSTDTQYF; cdr3_nt: TGTGCCATCAGCTCCACAGATACGCAGTATTTT